This T cell receptor (beta chain) stems from a study of blood T cells in healthy people across ages. Turning to the study itself: The capture of about one barcoded beta molecule per two T cells was achieved by template switching. Findings and caveats of the study: Long-lived donors exceeded aged donors in naive CD4+ cells and diversity.

CDR3 length: 15 residues. V lost 1 base and J lost 1, with 9 bases in between. The V gene's germline CDR1 is LGHNA and CDR2 YNFKEQ. Every donor contributed roughly 11 milliliters of peripheral blood by blood draw. A J-beta primer mix and a sample-barcoded 5' primer were used in a second PCR of roughly 6 to 11 cycles. Each cDNA was tagged by a template-switch adaptor containing 12 random nucleotides. TCRdb reanalysed the 5' RACE reads using MiXCR and keeps one entry per CDR3 protein. This table has about 640,000 distinct CDR3 sequences, approximately 40% appearing once. Many counts were recorded for this clonotype. The antigen is unknown.

Sequencing used blood. The clonotype was recovered from a man older than 75 in good health. J is TRBJ2-3 and V is TRBV4-2; D is unclear. The CDR3 is CASSQGRPRTDTQYF. CDR3 nucleotide sequence: TGTGCCAGCAGCCAAGGAAGGCCTCGCACAGATACGCAGTATTTT.